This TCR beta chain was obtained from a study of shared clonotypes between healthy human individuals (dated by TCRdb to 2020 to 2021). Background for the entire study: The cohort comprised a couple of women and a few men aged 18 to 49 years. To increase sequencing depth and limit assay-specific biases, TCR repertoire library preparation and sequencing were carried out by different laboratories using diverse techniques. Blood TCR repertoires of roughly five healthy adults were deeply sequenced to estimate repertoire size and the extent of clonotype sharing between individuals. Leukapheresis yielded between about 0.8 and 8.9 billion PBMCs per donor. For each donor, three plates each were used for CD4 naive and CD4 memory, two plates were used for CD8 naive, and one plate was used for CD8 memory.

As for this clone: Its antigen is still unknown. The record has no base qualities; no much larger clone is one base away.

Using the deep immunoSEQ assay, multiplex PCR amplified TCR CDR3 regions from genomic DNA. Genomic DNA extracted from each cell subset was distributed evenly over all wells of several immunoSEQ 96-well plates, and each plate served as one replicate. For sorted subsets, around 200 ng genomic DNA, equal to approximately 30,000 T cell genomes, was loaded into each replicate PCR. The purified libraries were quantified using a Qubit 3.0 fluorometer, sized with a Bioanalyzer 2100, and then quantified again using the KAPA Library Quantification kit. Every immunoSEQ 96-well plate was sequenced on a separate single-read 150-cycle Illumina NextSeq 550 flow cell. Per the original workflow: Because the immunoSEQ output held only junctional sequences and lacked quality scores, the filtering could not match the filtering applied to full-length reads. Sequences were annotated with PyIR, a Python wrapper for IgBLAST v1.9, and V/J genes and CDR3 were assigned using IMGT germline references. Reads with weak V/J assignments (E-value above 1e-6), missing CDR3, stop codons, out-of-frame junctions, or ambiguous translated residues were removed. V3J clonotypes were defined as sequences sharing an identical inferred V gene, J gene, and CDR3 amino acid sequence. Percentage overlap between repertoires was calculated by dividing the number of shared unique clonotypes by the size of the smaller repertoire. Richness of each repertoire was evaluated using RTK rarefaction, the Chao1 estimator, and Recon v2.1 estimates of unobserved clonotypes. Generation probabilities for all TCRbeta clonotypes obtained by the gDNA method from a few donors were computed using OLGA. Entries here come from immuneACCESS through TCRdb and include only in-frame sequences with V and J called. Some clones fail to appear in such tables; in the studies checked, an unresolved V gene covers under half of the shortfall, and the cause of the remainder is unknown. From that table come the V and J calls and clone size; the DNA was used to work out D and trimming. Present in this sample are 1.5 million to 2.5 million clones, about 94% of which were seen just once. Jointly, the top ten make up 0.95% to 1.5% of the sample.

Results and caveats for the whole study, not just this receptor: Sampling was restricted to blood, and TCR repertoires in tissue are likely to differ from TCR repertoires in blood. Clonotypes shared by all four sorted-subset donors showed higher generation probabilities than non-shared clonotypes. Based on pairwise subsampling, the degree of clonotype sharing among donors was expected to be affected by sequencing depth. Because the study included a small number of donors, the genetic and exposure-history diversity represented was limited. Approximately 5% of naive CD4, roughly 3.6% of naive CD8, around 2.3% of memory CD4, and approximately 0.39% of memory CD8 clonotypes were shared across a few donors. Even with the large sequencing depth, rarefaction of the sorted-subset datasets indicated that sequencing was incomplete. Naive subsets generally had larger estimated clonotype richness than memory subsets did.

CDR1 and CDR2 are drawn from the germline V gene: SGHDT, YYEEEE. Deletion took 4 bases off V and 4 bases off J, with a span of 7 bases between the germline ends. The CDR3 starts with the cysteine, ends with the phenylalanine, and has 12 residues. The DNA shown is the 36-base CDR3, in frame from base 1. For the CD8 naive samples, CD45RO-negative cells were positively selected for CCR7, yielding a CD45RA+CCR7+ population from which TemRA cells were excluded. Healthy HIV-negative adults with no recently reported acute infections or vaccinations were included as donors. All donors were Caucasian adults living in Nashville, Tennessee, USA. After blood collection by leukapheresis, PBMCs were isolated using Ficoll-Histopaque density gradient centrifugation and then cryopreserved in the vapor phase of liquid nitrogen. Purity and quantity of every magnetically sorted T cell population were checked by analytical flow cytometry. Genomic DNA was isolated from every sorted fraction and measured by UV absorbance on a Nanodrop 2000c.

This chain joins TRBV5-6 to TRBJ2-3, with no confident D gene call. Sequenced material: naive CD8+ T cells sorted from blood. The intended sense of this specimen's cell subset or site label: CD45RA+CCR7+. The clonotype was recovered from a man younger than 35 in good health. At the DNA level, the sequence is TGTGCCAGCAGCCTGACGTCAGATACGCAGTATTTT. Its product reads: CASSLTSDTQYF.